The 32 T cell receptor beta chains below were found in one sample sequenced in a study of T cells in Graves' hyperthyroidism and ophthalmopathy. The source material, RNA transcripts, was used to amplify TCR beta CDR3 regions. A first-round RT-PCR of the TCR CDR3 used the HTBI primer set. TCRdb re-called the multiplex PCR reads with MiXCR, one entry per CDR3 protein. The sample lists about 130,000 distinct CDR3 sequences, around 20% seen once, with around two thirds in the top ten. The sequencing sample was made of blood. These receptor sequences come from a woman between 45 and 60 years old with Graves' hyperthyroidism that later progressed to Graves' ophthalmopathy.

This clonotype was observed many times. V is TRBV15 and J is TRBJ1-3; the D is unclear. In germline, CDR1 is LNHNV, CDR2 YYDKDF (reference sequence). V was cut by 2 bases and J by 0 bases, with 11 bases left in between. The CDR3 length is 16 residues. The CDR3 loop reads CATSRLRPSSGNTIYF. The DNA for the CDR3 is TGTGCCACCAGCAGACTTAGGCCCTCCTCTGGAAACACCATATATTTT.

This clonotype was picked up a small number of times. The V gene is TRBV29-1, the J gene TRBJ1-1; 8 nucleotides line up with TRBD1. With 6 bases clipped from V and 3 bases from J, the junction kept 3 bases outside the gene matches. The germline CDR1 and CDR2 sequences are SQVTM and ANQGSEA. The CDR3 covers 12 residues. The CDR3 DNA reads TGCAGCGTGGTACAGGGGGACACTGAAGCTTTCTTT. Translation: CSVVQGDTEAFF.

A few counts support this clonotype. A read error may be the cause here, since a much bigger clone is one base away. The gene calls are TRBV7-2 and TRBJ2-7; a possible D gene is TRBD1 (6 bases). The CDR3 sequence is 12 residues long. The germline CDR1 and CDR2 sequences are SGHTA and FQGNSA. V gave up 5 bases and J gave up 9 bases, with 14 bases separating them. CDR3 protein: CASSKQGNGQYF. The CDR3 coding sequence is TGTGCCAGCAGCAAGCAGGGGAACGGGCAGTACTTC. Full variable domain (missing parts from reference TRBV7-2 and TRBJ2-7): GAGVSQSPSNKVTEKGKDVELRCDPISGHTALYWYRQSLGQGLEFLIYFQGNSAPDKSGLPSDRFSAERTGGSVSTLTIQRTQQEDSAVYLCASSKQGNGQYFGPGTRLTVT.

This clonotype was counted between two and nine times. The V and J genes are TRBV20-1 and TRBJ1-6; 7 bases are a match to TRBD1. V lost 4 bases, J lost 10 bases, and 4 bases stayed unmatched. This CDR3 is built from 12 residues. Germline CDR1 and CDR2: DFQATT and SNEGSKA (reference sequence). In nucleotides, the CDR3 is TGCAGTGCTAAGGGGGCGGACTCACCCCTCCACTTT. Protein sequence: CSAKGADSPLHF.

CDR3 sequence reads: CASSHPGTSTYEQYF. CDR3 DNA: TGTGCCAGCAGCCACCCCGGGACTAGTACCTACGAGCAGTACTTC. The V call is TRBV3-1, the J call TRBJ2-7; TRBD2 matches 8 bases. V trimming: 3 bases; J trimming: 2 bases; junction bases outside the gene matches: 6. Germline CDR1 is LGHDT and CDR2 is YNNKEL (reference sequence). The CDR3 has 15 residues.

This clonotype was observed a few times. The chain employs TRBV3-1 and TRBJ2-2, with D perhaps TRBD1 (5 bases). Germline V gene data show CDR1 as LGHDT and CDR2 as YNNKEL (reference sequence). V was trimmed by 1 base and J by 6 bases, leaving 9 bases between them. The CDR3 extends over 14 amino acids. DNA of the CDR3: TGTGCCAGCAGCCAAGCCCAGGGCCCCGGGGAGCTGTTTTTT. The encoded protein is CASSQAQGPGELFF.

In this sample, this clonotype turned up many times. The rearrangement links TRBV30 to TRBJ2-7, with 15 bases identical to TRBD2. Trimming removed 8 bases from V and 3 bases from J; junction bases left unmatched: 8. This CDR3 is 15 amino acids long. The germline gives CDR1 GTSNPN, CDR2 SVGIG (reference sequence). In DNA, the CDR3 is TGTGCCGGCCAGGGACTAGCGGGAGGCTTCTACGAGCAGTACTTC. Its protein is CAGQGLAGGFYEQYF.

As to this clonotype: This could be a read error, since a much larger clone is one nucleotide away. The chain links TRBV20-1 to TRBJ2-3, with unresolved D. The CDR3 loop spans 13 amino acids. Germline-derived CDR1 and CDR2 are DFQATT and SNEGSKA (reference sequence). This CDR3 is CGAPKGSTDTQYF. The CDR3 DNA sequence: TGCGGTGCCCCAAAAGGGAGCACAGATACGCAGTATTTT.

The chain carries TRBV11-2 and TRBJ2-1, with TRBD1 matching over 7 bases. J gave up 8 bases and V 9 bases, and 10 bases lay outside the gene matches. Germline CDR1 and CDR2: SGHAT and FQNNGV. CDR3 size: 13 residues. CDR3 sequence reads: CARSRTGRDEQFF. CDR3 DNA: TGTGCCAGGTCCAGGACAGGTCGCGATGAGCAGTTCTTC.

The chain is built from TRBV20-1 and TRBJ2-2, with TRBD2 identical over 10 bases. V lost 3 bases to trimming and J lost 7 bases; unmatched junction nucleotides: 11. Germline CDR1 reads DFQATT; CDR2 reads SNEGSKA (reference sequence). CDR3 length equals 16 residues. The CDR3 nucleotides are TGCAGTGCTAGTTTGAGCGGGAGGGCCCTCGGCGGGGAGCTGTTTTTT. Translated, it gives CSASLSGRALGGELFF.

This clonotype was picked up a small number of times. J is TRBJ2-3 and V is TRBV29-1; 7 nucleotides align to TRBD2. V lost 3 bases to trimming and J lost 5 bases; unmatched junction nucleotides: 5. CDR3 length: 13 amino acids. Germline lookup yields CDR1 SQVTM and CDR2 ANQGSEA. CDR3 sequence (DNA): TGCAGCGTTGAGTCTGGGGAGGGAGATACGCAGTATTTT. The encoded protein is CSVESGEGDTQYF.

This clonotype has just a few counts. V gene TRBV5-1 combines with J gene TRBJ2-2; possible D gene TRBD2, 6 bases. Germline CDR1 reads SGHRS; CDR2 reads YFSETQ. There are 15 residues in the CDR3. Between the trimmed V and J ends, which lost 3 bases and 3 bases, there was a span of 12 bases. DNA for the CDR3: TGCGCCAGCAGCTCTGGAGCGGGTCACACCGGGGAGCTGTTTTTT. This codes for CASSSGAGHTGELFF.

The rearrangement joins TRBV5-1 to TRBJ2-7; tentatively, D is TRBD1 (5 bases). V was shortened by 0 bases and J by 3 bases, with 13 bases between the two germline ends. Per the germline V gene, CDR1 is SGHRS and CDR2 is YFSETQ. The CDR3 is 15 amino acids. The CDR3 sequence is CASSLEQGGSYEQYF. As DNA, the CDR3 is TGCGCCAGCAGCTTGGAGCAGGGCGGTAGCTACGAGCAGTACTTC.

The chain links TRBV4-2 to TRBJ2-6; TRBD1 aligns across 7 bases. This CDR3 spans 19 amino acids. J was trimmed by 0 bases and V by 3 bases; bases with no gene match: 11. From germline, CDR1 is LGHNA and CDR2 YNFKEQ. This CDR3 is CASSHNSGQYSSGANVLTF. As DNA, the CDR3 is TGTGCCAGCAGCCACAATTCGGGACAGTACAGCTCTGGGGCCAACGTCCTGACTTTC.

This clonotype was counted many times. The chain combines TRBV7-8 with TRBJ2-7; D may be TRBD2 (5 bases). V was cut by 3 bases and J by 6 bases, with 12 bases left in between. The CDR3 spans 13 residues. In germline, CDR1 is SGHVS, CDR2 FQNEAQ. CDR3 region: CASSFGEYGEQYF. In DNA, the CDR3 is TGTGCCAGCAGCTTTGGGGAGTACGGCGAGCAGTACTTC.

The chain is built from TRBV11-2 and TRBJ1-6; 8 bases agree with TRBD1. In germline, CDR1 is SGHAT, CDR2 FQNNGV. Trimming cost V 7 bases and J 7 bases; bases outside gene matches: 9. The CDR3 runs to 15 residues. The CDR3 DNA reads TGTGCCAGCATAAGTGGACAGGGTCGAAATTCACCCCTCCACTTT. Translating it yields CASISGQGRNSPLHF.

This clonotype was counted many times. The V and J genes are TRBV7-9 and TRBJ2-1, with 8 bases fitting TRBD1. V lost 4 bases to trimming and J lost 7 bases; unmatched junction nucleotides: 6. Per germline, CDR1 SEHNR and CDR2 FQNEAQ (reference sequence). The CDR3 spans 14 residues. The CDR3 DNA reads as TGTGCCAGCAGCTCGGCCCAGGGGGCGAATGAGCAGTTCTTC. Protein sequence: CASSSAQGANEQFF.

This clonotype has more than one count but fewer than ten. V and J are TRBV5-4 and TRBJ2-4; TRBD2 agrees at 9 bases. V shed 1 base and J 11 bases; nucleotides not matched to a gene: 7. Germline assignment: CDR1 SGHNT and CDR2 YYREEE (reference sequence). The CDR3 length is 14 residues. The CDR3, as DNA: TGTGCCAGCAGCTTGCGCGGCCTAGCGGGGTTTCAGTACTTC. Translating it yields CASSLRGLAGFQYF.

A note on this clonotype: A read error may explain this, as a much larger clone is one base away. DNA for the CDR3: TGCGCCAGCAGAATGTCCCCGGGATACAATGAGCATTTCTTC. This translates into CASRMSPGYNEHFF. V usage is TRBV5-1 and J usage is TRBJ2-1, with D possibly matching TRBD2 (5 bases). Germline CDR1 is SGHRS and CDR2 is YFSETQ. CDR3 length: 14 residues.

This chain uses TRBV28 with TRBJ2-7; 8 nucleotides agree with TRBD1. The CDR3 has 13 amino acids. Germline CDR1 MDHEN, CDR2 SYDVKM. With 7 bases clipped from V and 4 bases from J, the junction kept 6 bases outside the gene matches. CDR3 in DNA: TGTGCCAGCAACCGGGACAGGCCGTACGAGCAGTACTTC. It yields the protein CASNRDRPYEQYF. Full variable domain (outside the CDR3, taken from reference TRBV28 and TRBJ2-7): DVKVTQSSRYLVKRTGEKVFLECVQDMDHENMFWYRQDPGLGLRLIYFSYDVKMKEKGDIPEGYSVSREKKERFSLILESASTNQTSMYLCASNRDRPYEQYFGPGTRLTVT.

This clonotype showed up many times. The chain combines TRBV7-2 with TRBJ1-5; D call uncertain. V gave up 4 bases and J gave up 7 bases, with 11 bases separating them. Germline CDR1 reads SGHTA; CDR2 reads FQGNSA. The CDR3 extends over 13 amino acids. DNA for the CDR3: TGTGCCAGCAGCTGGAAAGGTGGGCAGCCCCAGCATTTT. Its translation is CASSWKGGQPQHF.

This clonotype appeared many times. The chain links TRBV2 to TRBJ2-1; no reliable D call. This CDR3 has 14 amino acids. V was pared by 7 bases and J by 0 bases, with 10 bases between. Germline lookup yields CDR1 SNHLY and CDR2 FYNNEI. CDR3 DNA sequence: TGTGCCAGCAAACCCGATCCCTCCTACAATGAGCAGTTCTTC. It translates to CASKPDPSYNEQFF.

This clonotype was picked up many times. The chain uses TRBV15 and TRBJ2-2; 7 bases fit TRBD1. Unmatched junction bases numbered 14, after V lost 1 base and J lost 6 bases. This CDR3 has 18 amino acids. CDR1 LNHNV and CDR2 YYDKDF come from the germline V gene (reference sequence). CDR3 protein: CATSRGTGSKGPSGELFF. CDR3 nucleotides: TGTGCCACCAGCAGAGGGACAGGCTCTAAGGGGCCCTCCGGGGAGCTGTTTTTT.

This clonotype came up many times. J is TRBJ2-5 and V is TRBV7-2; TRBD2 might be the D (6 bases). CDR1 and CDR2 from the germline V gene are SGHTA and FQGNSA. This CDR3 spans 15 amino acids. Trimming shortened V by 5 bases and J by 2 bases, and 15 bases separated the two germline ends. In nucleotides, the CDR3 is TGTGCCAGCAGCAGCCGGGACTCTCAACAAGAGACCCAGTACTTC. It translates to CASSSRDSQQETQYF.

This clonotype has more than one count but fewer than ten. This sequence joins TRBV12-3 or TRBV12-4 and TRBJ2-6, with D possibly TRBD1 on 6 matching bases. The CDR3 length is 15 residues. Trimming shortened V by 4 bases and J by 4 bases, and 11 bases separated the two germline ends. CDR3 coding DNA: TGTGCCAGCAGTTCAATGGGGGCAGGGGCCAACGTCCTGACTTTC. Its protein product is CASSSMGAGANVLTF.

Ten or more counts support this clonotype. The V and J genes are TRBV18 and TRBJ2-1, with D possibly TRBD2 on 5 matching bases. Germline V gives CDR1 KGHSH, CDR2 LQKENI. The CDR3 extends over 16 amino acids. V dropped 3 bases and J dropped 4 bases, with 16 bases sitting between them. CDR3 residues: CASSPSKDFLYNEQFF. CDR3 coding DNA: TGTGCCAGCTCACCTTCCAAGGACTTCCTTTACAATGAGCAGTTCTTC.

CDR3 nucleotides: TGTGCCAGCAGCGTGGACAGCAACTATGGCTACACCTTC. Amino acids: CASSVDSNYGYTF. The genes are TRBV11-2 and TRBJ1-2; the D gene is possibly TRBD1 (6 bases). The CDR3 has 13 residues. V lost 5 bases and J lost 2, with 9 bases in between. Germline V gives CDR1 SGHAT, CDR2 FQNNGV. The full variable domain, its missing parts supplied by reference TRBV11-2 and TRBJ1-2, is EAGVAQSPRYKIIEKRQSVAFWCNPISGHATLYWYQQILGQGPKLLIQFQNNGVVDDSQLPKDRFSAERLKGVDSTLKIQPAKLEDSAVYLCASSVDSNYGYTFGSGTRLTVV.

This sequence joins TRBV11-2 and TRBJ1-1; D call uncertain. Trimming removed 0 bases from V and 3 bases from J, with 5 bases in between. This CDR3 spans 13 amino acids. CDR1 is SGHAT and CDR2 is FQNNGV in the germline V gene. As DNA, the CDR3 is TGTGCCAGCAGCTTAGAGATGCACACTGAAGCTTTCTTT. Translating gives CASSLEMHTEAFF.

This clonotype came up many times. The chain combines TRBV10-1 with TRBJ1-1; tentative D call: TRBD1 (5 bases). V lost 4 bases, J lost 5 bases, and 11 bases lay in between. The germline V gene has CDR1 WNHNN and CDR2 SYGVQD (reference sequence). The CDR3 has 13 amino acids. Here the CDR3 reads CASSAGRGTEAFF. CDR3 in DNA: TGCGCCAGCAGTGCCGGGCGGGGGACTGAAGCTTTCTTT.

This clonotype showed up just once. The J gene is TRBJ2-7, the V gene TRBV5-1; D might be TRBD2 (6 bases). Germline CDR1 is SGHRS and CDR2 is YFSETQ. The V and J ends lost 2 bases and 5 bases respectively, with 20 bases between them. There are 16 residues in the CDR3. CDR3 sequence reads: CASSFFPTGAGDEQYF. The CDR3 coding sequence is TGCGCCAGCAGCTTTTTTCCCACGGGAGCAGGCGACGAGCAGTACTTC.

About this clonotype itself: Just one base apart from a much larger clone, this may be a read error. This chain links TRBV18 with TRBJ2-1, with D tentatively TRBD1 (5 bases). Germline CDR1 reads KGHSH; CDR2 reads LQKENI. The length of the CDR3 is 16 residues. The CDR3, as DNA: TGTGCCAGCTTACCACGTGGGGCGGTCTCCTACAATGAGCAGTTCTTC. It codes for CASLPRGAVSYNEQFF.

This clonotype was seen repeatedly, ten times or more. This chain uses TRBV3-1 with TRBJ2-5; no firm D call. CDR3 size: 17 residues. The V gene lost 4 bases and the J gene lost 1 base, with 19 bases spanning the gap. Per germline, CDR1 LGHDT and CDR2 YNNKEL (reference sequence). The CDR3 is CASSPNDWARFQETQYF. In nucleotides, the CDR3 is TGTGCCAGCAGCCCTAACGACTGGGCGCGATTCCAAGAGACCCAGTACTTC.